Listed here is a single T cell receptor (beta chain). Its specificity is unknown. The record originates from a study of cytomegalovirus exposure and HLA in healthy donors. Regarding the study as a whole: TCR beta sequences reportedly predicted most subjects' HLA-A and HLA-B alleles accurately. The study designated 164 TCR beta chains cytomegalovirus-associated.

PCR primers comprised 60 Vbeta and 13 Jbeta primers. The data were produced by immunoSEQ multiplex PCR, yet TCRdb's version contains in-frame clones alone and is incomplete. This sample has 90,000 to 120,000 clones, with around four fifths found just once. This CDR3 is built from 19 residues. Germline V gene lookup returns CDR1 LNHNV and CDR2 YYDKDF (reference sequence). V trimming: 0 bases; J trimming: 0 bases; junction bases outside the gene matches: 8. Donors consisted of healthy bone marrow donors. The sequencing sample was made of PBMCs. The chain couples TRBV15 to TRBJ1-6; 7 positions match TRBD1. The clonotype was recovered from a man aged 30-40 years in good health and CMV-seronegative. The chain's CDR3 is CATSRDWGQSSSYNSPLHF. The CDR3 bases are TGTGCCACCAGCAGAGATTGGGGACAGTCGAGCTCCTATAATTCACCCCTCCACTTT.